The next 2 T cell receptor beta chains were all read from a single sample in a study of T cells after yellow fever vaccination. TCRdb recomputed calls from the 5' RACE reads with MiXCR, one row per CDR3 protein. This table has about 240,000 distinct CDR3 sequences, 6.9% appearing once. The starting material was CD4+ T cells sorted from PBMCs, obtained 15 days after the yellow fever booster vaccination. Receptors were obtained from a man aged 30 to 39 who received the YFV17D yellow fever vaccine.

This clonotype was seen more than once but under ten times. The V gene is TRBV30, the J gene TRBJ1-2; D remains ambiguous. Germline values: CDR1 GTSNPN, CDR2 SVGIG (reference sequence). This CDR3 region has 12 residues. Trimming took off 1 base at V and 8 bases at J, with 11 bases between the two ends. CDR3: CAWSARDNGYTF. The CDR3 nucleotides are TGTGCCTGGAGTGCCAGAGACAACGGCTACACCTTC.

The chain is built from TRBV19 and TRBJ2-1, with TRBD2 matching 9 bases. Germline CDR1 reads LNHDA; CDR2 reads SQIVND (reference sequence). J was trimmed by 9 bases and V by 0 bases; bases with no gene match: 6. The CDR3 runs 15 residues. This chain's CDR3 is CASSIESSGMTEQFF. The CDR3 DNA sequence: TGTGCCAGTAGTATAGAGTCTAGCGGGATGACTGAGCAGTTCTTC.